This T cell receptor (beta chain) was identified in a study of blood T cell repertoires in COVID-19. In germline, CDR1 is MNHEY, CDR2 SMNVEV (reference sequence). The CDR3 extends over 15 amino acids. V trimming: 6 bases; J trimming: 3 bases; junction bases outside the gene matches: 7. Original processing notes: The authors estimated nucleated cell counts from reference gene primer amplification. Using immunoSEQ multiplex PCR, the repertoire was profiled, and TCRdb retains in-frame clones only, with some absent. V and J calls and clone size are as listed in that table; D and trimming were resolved from the DNA. The profile shows some 160,000 clones, over 80% of them singletons.

V is TRBV27 and J is TRBJ2-2, with 7 nucleotides matching TRBD1. The receptor was isolated from a woman of 80 years or more with COVID-19, enrolled during active disease. What was sequenced was peripheral blood. CDR3 sequence reads: CASRTLDRDTGELFF. CDR3 DNA sequence: TGTGCCAGCAGAACACTCGACAGGGACACCGGGGAGCTGTTTTTT.